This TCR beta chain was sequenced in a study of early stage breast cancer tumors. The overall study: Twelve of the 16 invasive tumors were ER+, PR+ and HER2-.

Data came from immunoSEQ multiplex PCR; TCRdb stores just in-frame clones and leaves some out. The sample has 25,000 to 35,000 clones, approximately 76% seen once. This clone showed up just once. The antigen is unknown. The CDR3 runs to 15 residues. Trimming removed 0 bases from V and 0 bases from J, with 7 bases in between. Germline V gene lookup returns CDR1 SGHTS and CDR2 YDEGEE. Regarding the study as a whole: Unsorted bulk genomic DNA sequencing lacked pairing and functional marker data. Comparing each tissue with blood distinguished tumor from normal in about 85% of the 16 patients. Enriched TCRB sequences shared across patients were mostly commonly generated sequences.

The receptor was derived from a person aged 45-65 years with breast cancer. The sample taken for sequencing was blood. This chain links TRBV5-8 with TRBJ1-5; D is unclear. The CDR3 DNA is TGTGCCAGCAGCTTGGAAGGAGTTAGCAATCAGCCCCAGCATTTT. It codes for CASSLEGVSNQPQHF.